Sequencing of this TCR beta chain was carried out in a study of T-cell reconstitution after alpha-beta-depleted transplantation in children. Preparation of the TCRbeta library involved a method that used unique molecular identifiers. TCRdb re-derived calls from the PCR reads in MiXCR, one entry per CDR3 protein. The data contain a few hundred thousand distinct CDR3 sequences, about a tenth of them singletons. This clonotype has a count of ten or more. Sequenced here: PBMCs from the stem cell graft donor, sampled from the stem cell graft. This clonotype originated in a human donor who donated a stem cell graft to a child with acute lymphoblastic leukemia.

DNA for the CDR3: TGTGCCAGCAGCCTAGACAGGGGCCTTAATCAGCCCCAGCATTTT. Its translation: CASSLDRGLNQPQHF. This rearrangement joins TRBV5-5 to TRBJ1-5, with 8 bases identical to TRBD1. Per germline, CDR1 SGHKS and CDR2 YYEKEE (reference sequence). The CDR3 has 15 residues. With 4 bases clipped from V and 4 bases from J, the junction kept 7 bases outside the gene matches. Based on the CDR3 plus reference TRBV5-5 and TRBJ1-5, the full variable domain is DAGVTQSPTHLIKTRGQQVTLRCSPISGHKSVSWYQQVLGQGPQFIFQYYEKEERGRGNFPDRFSARQFPNYSSELNVNALLLGDSALYLCASSLDRGLNQPQHFGDGTRLSIL.